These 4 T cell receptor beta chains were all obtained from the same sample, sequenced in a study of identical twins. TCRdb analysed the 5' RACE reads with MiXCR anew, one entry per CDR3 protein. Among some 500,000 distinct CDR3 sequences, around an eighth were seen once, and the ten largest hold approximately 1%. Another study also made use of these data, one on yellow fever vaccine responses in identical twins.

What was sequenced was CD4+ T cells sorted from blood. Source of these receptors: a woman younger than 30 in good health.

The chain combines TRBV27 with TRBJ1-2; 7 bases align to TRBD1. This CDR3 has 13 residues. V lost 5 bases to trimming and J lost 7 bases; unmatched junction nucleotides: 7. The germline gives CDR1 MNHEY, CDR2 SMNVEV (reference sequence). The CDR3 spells CASSVDRRFGYTF. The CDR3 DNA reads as TGTGCCAGCAGTGTGGACAGGCGGTTTGGCTACACCTTC.

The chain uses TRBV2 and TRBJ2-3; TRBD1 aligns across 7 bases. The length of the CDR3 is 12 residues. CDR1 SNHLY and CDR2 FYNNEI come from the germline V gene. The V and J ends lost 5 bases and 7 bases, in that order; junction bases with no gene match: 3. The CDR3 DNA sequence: TGTGCCAGCAGTAGGGACAGTTATACGCAGTATTTT. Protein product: CASSRDSYTQYF. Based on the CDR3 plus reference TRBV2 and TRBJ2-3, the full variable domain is EPEVTQTPSHQVTQMGQEVILRCVPISNHLYFYWYRQILGQKVEFLVSFYNNEISEKSEIFDDQFSVERPDGSNFTLKIRSTKLEDSAMYFCASSRDSYTQYFGPGTRLTVL.

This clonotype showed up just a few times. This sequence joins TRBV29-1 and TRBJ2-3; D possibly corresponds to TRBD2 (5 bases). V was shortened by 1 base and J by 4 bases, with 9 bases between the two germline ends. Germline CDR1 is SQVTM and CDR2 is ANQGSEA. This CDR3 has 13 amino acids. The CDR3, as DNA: TGCAGCGTTGAAGGGGAGATGTCAGATACGCAGTATTTT. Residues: CSVEGEMSDTQYF.

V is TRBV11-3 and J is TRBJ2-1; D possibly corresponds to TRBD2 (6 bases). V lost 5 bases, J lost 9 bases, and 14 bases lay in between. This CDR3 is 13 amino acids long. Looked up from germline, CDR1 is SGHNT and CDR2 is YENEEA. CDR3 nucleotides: TGTGCCAGCAGCCAGCTGGGGGGAGGTGAGCAGTTCTTC. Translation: CASSQLGGGEQFF.